These 9 T cell receptor beta chains share one sample of origin, sequenced in a study of blood T cell repertoires in COVID-19. The table came from immunoSEQ multiplex PCR; TCRdb's copy has only in-frame clones and leaves some out. This table has 310,000 or so clones, 89% appearing once. Sequencing was done on a sample of peripheral blood. All receptors derive from a man between 18 and 29 years old who had recovered from COVID-19.

The gene calls are TRBV30 and TRBJ1-1, with D tentatively TRBD1 (5 bases). Germline CDR1 reads GTSNPN; CDR2 reads SVGIG (reference sequence). The CDR3 is made up of 12 amino acids. Trimming left V 4 bases short and J 5 bases short, with 11 bases between. The CDR3, as DNA: TGTGCCTGGAAGGGGCTCGGGACTGAAGCTTTCTTT. Translated: CAWKGLGTEAFF.

J is TRBJ1-2 and V is TRBV12-3 or TRBV12-4, with 11 bases aligning to TRBD1. V gave up 3 bases and J gave up 7 bases; unmatched junction bases: 1. The CDR3 length is 13 residues. CDR3 in DNA: TGTGCCAGCAGTTTCGGACAGGGGGCTGGCTACACCTTC. Translation: CASSFGQGAGYTF.

This sequence joins TRBV25-1 and TRBJ2-3; 8 bases line up with TRBD2. The CDR3 consists of 18 residues. CDR1 is MGHDK and CDR2 is SYGVNS in the germline V gene. J gave up 2 bases and V 3 bases, and 13 bases lay outside the gene matches. CDR3 in DNA: TGTGCCAGCAGTGACCTTTCCTCGGCGGGAGGATTCACAGATACGCAGTATTTT. This gives the protein CASSDLSSAGGFTDTQYF.

This chain uses TRBV5-1 with TRBJ2-7; 8 bases line up with TRBD2. The CDR3 loop spans 16 amino acids. CDR1 and CDR2 (germline): SGHRS, YFSETQ. J was trimmed by 2 bases and V by 0 bases; bases with no gene match: 7. CDR3 DNA sequence: TGCGCCAGCAGCTTGGCGGATAGCGGGGTTACCTACGAGCAGTACTTC. Translating gives CASSLADSGVTYEQYF.

As to this clone: The same CDR3 also results from other DNA sequences found in this sample. The CDR3 DNA reads TGTGCCAGCAGTTTCTCCGTATACGAGCAGTACTTC. Amino acids: CASSFSVYEQYF. This chain links TRBV12-3 or TRBV12-4 with TRBJ2-7, with unresolved D. V dropped 3 bases and J dropped 4 bases, with 7 bases sitting between them. There are 12 residues in the CDR3.

This clone has a single count. The genes are TRBV27 and TRBJ1-1; no definite D call. The CDR3 covers 15 residues. Germline lookup yields CDR1 MNHEY and CDR2 SMNVEV (reference sequence). Trimming removed 0 bases at V and 0 bases at J, with 8 bases between. In DNA form, the CDR3 reads TGTGCCAGCAGTTTATCGAGGGCGCTGAACACTGAAGCTTTCTTT. Translating gives CASSLSRALNTEAFF.

The chain employs TRBV4-3 and TRBJ2-3; weak D call: TRBD1 (5 bases). V lost 2 bases and J lost 0, with 6 bases in between. The CDR3 spans 14 residues. Germline V CDR1 and CDR2: LGHNA, YSLEER. CDR3 residues: CASSQRGSTDTQYF. For the CDR3, the DNA is TGCGCCAGCAGCCAAAGGGGCAGCACAGATACGCAGTATTTT.

This chain links TRBV5-4 with TRBJ1-6; unclear D gene. Between the trimmed V and J ends, which lost 1 base and 10 bases, there was a span of 12 bases. Per the germline V gene, CDR1 is SGHNT and CDR2 is YYREEE (reference sequence). The CDR3 totals 14 residues. Here the CDR3 reads CASSLLGVDSPLHF. The CDR3 DNA follows: TGTGCCAGCAGCTTGTTAGGAGTCGACTCACCCCTCCACTTT.

CDR3 coding DNA: TGTGCCACCAGGCGGCTTCTATACGAGCAGTACTTC. Its translation: CATRRLLYEQYF. The rearrangement links TRBV6-5 to TRBJ2-7, with D hard to call. V was cut by 10 bases and J by 4 bases, with 14 bases left in between. CDR3 length: 12 residues. In germline, CDR1 is MNHEY, CDR2 SVGAGI.